This T cell receptor beta chain derives from a study of shared clonotypes between healthy human individuals. Study context: Per-donor plates numbered three CD4 naive, three CD4 memory, two CD8 naive and one CD8 memory. Broader study findings: Clonotypes shared by all four sorted-subset donors had higher generation probabilities than non-shared clonotypes. Several donors held about 5% of naive CD4 clonotypes in common.

About this clone: Its cognate antigen is unknown.

The CDR3 spans 13 residues. The V gene lost 7 bases and the J gene lost 7 bases, with 13 bases spanning the gap. Germline-derived CDR1 and CDR2 are PRHDT and FYEKMQ (reference sequence). Repertoires were generated with immunoSEQ multiplex PCR, while TCRdb's copy carries only in-frame clones and drops some. Here the sample spans over 2,000,000 clones, 85% to 95% being singletons. CD45RO-negative, CCR7-positively selected cells formed the naive CD8 fraction, excluding terminally differentiated effector memory CD45RA+ cells. None of the donors, who were healthy HIV-negative adults, had recently had acute infections or vaccinations.

Sequenced: naive CD8+ T cells from PBMCs. The chain uses TRBV13 and TRBJ2-2; D call uncertain. This TCR was recovered from a man in his late teens or twenties in good health. Some clones in this sample may be carry-over from other donors' samples. In DNA form, the CDR3 reads TGTGCCAGCACCGAGACGGCCCACGGGGAGCTGTTTTTT. It translates to CASTETAHGELFF.